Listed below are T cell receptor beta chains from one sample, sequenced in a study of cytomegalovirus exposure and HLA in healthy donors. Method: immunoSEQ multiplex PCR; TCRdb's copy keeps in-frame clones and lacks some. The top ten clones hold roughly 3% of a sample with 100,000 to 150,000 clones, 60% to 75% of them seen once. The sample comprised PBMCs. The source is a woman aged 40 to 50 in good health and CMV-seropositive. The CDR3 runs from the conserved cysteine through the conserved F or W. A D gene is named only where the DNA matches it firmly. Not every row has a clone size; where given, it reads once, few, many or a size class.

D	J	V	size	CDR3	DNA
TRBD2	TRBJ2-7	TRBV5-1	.	CASSFPGLAGVEQYF	TGCGCCAGCAGCTTCCCCGGACTAGCGGGGGTTGAGCAGTACTTC
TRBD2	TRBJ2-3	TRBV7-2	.	CASSLWAGGTDTQYF	TGTGCCAGCAGCTTATGGGCGGGGGGCACAGATACGCAGTATTTT
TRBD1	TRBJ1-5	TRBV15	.	CATTPGQGDFSNQPQHF	TGTGCCACCACTCCCGGACAGGGGGACTTTAGCAATCAGCCCCAGCATTTT
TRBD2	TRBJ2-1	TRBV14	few	CASSQVAGPNNEQFF	TGTGCCAGCAGCCAAGTAGCGGGACCCAACAATGAGCAGTTCTTC
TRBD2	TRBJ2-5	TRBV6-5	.	CASSYSHSGMVETQYF	TGTGCCAGCAGTTACTCCCACAGCGGGATGGTAGAGACCCAGTACTTC
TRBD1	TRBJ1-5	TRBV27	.	CASSLEGTVDQPQHF	TGTGCCAGCAGTTTAGAGGGGACAGTAGATCAGCCCCAGCATTTT
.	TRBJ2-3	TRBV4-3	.	CASSQQNTPHTDTQYF	TGCGCCAGCAGCCAACAGAATACACCACACACAGATACGCAGTATTTT
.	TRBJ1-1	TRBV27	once	CASSLLVGNTEAFF	TGTGCCAGCAGTTTATTAGTTGGGAACACTGAAGCTTTCTTT
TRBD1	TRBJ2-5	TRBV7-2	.	CASSFRGLETQYF	TGTGCCAGCAGTTTCAGGGGGCTGGAGACCCAGTACTTC
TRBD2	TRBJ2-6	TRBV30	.	CAWSTAGARSGANVLTF	TGTGCCTGGAGCACGGCGGGAGCCCGCTCTGGGGCCAACGTCCTGACTTTC
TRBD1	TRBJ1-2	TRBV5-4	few	CASSSKTGGDYGYTF	TGTGCCAGCAGCTCTAAGACAGGGGGCGACTATGGCTACACCTTC
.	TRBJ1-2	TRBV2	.	CASSVGGYYGYTF	TGTGCCAGCAGTGTGGGGGGATACTATGGCTACACCTTC
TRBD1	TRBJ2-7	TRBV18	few	CASSPPGQGPDEQYF	TGTGCCAGCTCACCTCCGGGACAGGGGCCTGACGAGCAGTACTTC
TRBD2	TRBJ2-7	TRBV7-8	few	CASSLGTSGSYEQYF	TGTGCCAGCAGCTTAGGGACTAGCGGCTCCTACGAGCAGTACTTC
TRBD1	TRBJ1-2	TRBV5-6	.	CASSLGQGAKWGYTF	TGTGCCAGCAGCTTGGGCCAGGGGGCTAAGTGGGGCTACACCTTC
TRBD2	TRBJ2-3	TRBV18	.	CASSPGGADTQYF	TGTGCCAGCTCACCTGGGGGGGCAGATACGCAGTATTTT
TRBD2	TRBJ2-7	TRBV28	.	CASSPAGGQSYEQYF	TGTGCCAGCAGTCCAGCGGGAGGCCAATCCTACGAGCAGTACTTC
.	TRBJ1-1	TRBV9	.	CASTDLDSLNTEAFF	TGTGCCAGCACCGATTTGGACAGCCTGAACACTGAAGCTTTCTTT
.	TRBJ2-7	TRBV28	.	CASSPGGTGIYEQYF	TGTGCCAGCAGCCCGGGGGGGACAGGGATCTACGAGCAGTACTTC
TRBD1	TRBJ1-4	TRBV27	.	CASSLNRGTAEKLFF	TGTGCCAGCAGTTTAAATCGGGGGACAGCTGAAAAACTGTTTTTT